This T cell receptor beta chain is from a study of blood T cell repertoires in COVID-19. Symptom resolution, clearance, or two negative PCRs marked the recovered donors of Cohort 3. V dropped 7 bases and J dropped 3; count of bases not matched to a gene: 6. Germline loops: CDR1 GTSNPN, CDR2 SVGIG (reference sequence). The CDR3 length is 15 residues. In the original processing: Estimation of nucleated cell counts relied on the amplification of reference gene primers. Profiled with immunoSEQ multiplex PCR; TCRdb holds only in-frame clones, not every one. V, J and clone size derive from that table, while D and trimming were established from the DNA sequence. The sample holds about 280,000 clones, around 85% seen once.

This clonotype was obtained from a woman in her 50s who had recovered from COVID-19. Sequencing used PBMCs or T cells enriched from blood (not recorded which). V and J are TRBV30 and TRBJ2-2, with 12 bases lining up with TRBD2. In nucleotides, the CDR3 is TGTGCCTCTTCTAGCGGGAGGGGCGACACCGGGGAGCTGTTTTTT. Protein sequence: CASSSGRGDTGELFF.